The 21 T cell receptor beta chains below come from one sample, sequenced in a study of shared clonotypes between healthy human individuals. The protocol was immunoSEQ multiplex PCR, while the TCRdb copy is restricted to in-frame clones and leaves out a portion. The data contain around 2.5 million clones, approximately 93% of them singletons. Sequenced: naive CD4+ T cells from PBMCs. Subset described: CD45RA+ positively selected. The receptors come from a man younger than 30 in good health. Some clones in this sample may be carry-over from other donors' samples.

The chain employs TRBV5-1 and TRBJ2-7; weak D call: TRBD2 (5 bases). The ends were cut back, 3 bases at V and 4 bases at J, with 23 bases in the middle. The CDR3 length is 17 residues. Germline V gene data show CDR1 as SGHRS and CDR2 as YFSETQ. The CDR3, as DNA: TGCGCCAGCAGCTCCTTCAATGGGCCCACGCGGGTGTACGAGCAGTACTTC. Protein sequence: CASSSFNGPTRVYEQYF.

Worth noting for this clone: This same CDR3 is encoded by further DNA sequences in the sample. This sequence joins TRBV28 and TRBJ1-2; no clear D. V was pared by 3 bases and J by 0 bases, with 5 bases between. The CDR3 covers 13 residues. Germline CDR1 and CDR2: MDHEN and SYDVKM. CDR3 in amino acids: CASSLPANYGYTF. The CDR3 DNA reads TGTGCCAGCAGTTTGCCTGCTAACTATGGCTACACCTTC.

The chain joins TRBV25-1 to TRBJ1-4; D might be TRBD1 (6 bases). V was pared by 4 bases and J by 2 bases, with 14 bases between. The CDR3 has 16 residues. The V gene's germline CDR1 is MGHDK and CDR2 SYGVNS. The CDR3 loop reads CASSGMPGATNEKLFF. The CDR3 coding sequence is TGTGCCAGCAGTGGGATGCCGGGGGCCACTAATGAAAAACTGTTTTTT.

V is TRBV6-5 and J is TRBJ1-5; 8 bases are shared with TRBD1. CDR3 length: 15 amino acids. Per the germline V gene, CDR1 is MNHEY and CDR2 is SVGAGI. J was trimmed by 3 bases and V by 6 bases; bases with no gene match: 7. The CDR3 nucleotides are TGTGCCAGCAGGGGAACAGGGGGGACCAATCAGCCCCAGCATTTT. Translating gives CASRGTGGTNQPQHF.

Comment on this clone: This same CDR3 is encoded by further DNA sequences in the sample. The V call is TRBV28, the J call TRBJ1-1; D unclear. Germline V gene data show CDR1 as MDHEN and CDR2 as SYDVKM. The CDR3 has 14 amino acids. With 5 bases removed from V and 0 bases from J, the gap between germline ends came to 10 bases. The CDR3 region has the DNA TGTGCCAGCAGTCTTGTATCCATGAACACTGAAGCTTTCTTT. Translated: CASSLVSMNTEAFF. The variable domain in full, with the rest retrieved from reference TRBV28 and TRBJ1-1, is DVKVTQSSRYLVKRTGEKVFLECVQDMDHENMFWYRQDPGLGLRLIYFSYDVKMKEKGDIPEGYSVSREKKERFSLILESASTNQTSMYLCASSLVSMNTEAFFGQGTRLTVV.

This chain links TRBV13 with TRBJ2-3; D is ambiguous. V lost 2 bases and J 0 bases, leaving 18 bases between the germline ends. Germline V gene lookup returns CDR1 PRHDT and CDR2 FYEKMQ (reference sequence). The CDR3 totals 18 residues. The CDR3 nucleotides read TGTGCCAGCAGCTTACAATCAATTGGCGGAACTAGCACAGATACGCAGTATTTT. Translating gives CASSLQSIGGTSTDTQYF.

The genes are TRBV29-1 and TRBJ2-1; 8 positions agree with TRBD1. Germline assignment: CDR1 SQVTM and CDR2 ANQGSEA. The CDR3 extends over 13 amino acids. Trimming cost V 6 bases and J 7 bases; bases outside gene matches: 8. The DNA of the CDR3 is TGCAGCGTCTTCAGGGGGCGCGGGAATGAGCAGTTCTTC. This sequence encodes CSVFRGRGNEQFF.

Worth noting for this clone: Distinct nucleotide sequences in the sample also encode this CDR3. This rearrangement joins TRBV6-6 to TRBJ1-1; the D is unclear. Trimming stripped 2 bases from V and 4 bases from J, with 8 bases between. The CDR3 is 13 amino acids. CDR1 MNHNY and CDR2 SVGAGI come from the germline V gene (reference sequence). CDR3 bases: TGTGCCAGCAGTTACGAGCGGGGCACTGAAGCTTTCTTT. It translates to CASSYERGTEAFF.

This chain connects TRBV7-8 to TRBJ1-1; D is undetermined. CDR3 size: 14 residues. With 3 bases removed from V and 6 bases from J, the gap between germline ends came to 14 bases. The germline gives CDR1 SGHVS, CDR2 FQNEAQ. In DNA, the CDR3 is TGTGCCAGCAGCTTGAGGGCGGGGATCGCTGAAGCTTTCTTT. It codes for CASSLRAGIAEAFF.

V is TRBV28 and J is TRBJ2-5; the match to TRBD2 covers 11 bases. The DNA end is more similar to TRBJ2-7, so the J call may be wrong. The CDR3 has 14 residues. Germline assignment: CDR1 MDHEN and CDR2 SYDVKM. CDR3 coding DNA: TGTGCCAGCAGACCGGGACTAGCGGTCTACGAGCAGTACTTC. Its translation: CASRPGLAVYEQYF.

The chain is built from TRBV14 and TRBJ2-2; 10 positions match TRBD1. Germline trimming cut 7 bases from V and 1 base from J; bases unmatched to any gene: 12. The CDR3 has 18 amino acids. The V gene's germline CDR1 is SGHDN and CDR2 FVKESK. CDR3 in DNA: TGTGCCAGCACCTCACCCGGACAGGGGGTTCTGAACACCGGGGAGCTGTTTTTT. This translates into CASTSPGQGVLNTGELFF.

The J gene is TRBJ1-4, the V gene TRBV28, with D uncertain. Germline V gene data show CDR1 as MDHEN and CDR2 as SYDVKM. The CDR3 has 12 residues. V shed 5 bases and J shed 6 bases, with 7 bases lying between them. CDR3 nucleotides: TGTGCCAGCAGTATGCCGCATGAAAAACTGTTTTTT. It is translated as CASSMPHEKLFF. The full variable domain, rest sourced from reference TRBV28 and TRBJ1-4, is DVKVTQSSRYLVKRTGEKVFLECVQDMDHENMFWYRQDPGLGLRLIYFSYDVKMKEKGDIPEGYSVSREKKERFSLILESASTNQTSMYLCASSMPHEKLFFGSGTQLSVL.

The genes are TRBV14 and TRBJ2-7; 8 nucleotides agree with TRBD1. The V segment lost 5 bases and the J segment 1 base; nucleotides outside the gene matches: 10. Germline CDR1 is SGHDN and CDR2 is FVKESK. This CDR3 spans 16 amino acids. CDR3 in amino acids: CASSSKTGTGSYEQYF. The CDR3, as DNA: TGTGCCAGCAGCTCAAAAACGGGGACAGGTTCCTACGAGCAGTACTTC. Looking up the rest from reference TRBV14 and TRBJ2-7 gives the full variable domain: EAGVTQFPSHSVIEKGQTVTLRCDPISGHDNLYWYRRVMGKEIKFLLHFVKESKQDESGMPNNRFLAERTGGTYSTLKVQPAELEDSGVYFCASSSKTGTGSYEQYFGPGTRLTVT.

The chain carries TRBV28 and TRBJ1-1; no reliable D call. This CDR3 region has 18 residues. V was clipped by 2 bases and J by 1 base, with 20 bases between them. Germline V gene sequence: CDR1 MDHEN, CDR2 SYDVKM. The CDR3 nucleotides are TGTGCCAGCAGTTTAGGTGTCCGGGCCATCCTACGGAACACTGAAGCTTTCTTT. It translates to CASSLGVRAILRNTEAFF.

V gene TRBV18 combines with J gene TRBJ2-3, with 9 bases matching TRBD2. Germline loops: CDR1 KGHSH, CDR2 LQKENI. V shed 1 base, J shed 0 bases, and the junction held 8 bases outside the gene matches. The CDR3 is 18 residues long. The CDR3 nucleotides are TGTGCCAGCTCACCACTAGCCCTAGCGGGAATTAGCACAGATACGCAGTATTTT. Amino acids: CASSPLALAGISTDTQYF.

This CDR3 is CASSGRLAGAFDEQFF. The CDR3 DNA follows: TGTGCCAGTAGTGGACGACTAGCGGGAGCGTTCGATGAGCAGTTCTTC. The chain is built from TRBV19 and TRBJ2-1, with 12 positions matching TRBD2. The J segment lost 8 bases and the V segment lost 5 bases, leaving 10 bases of the junction unmatched. Germline V lookup: CDR1 LNHDA, CDR2 SQIVND (reference sequence). The CDR3 spans 16 residues.

V gene TRBV5-4 combines with J gene TRBJ1-2; D is perhaps TRBD1 (6 bases). This CDR3 region has 17 residues. Germline values: CDR1 SGHNT, CDR2 YYREEE (reference sequence). V was clipped by 4 bases and J by 5 bases, with 24 bases between them. For the CDR3, the DNA is TGTGCCAGCAGCGCCTTCGTGGGTCAGGGGCAAAAGTATGGCTACACCTTC. Encoded protein: CASSAFVGQGQKYGYTF. Full variable domain (rest looked up from reference TRBV5-4 and TRBJ1-2): ETGVTQSPTHLIKTRGQQVTLRCSSQSGHNTVSWYQQALGQGPQFIFQYYREEENGRGNFPPRFSGLQFPNYSSELNVNALELDDSALYLCASSAFVGQGQKYGYTFGSGTRLTVV.

This chain uses TRBV6-1 with TRBJ1-6; D uncertain. The CDR3 length is 12 residues. Trimming removed 7 bases from V and 9 bases from J, with 10 bases in between. The germline V gene has CDR1 MNHNS and CDR2 SASEGT. This CDR3 is CASTGGASPLHF. CDR3 DNA sequence: TGTGCCAGCACGGGTGGTGCTTCACCCCTCCACTTT.

This clone came up a few times. The same CDR3 also results from other DNA sequences found in this sample. The chain links TRBV9 to TRBJ1-1; 7 bases are shared with TRBD1. Germline CDR1 reads SGDLS; CDR2 reads YYNGEE. The V gene end was trimmed by 4 bases and the J gene end by 1 base; junction bases not matched to a gene: 4. The CDR3 spans 14 residues. As DNA, the CDR3 is TGTGCCAGCAGCTTAACAGGGGCGAACACTGAAGCTTTCTTT. This sequence encodes CASSLTGANTEAFF.

V gene TRBV7-8 combines with J gene TRBJ2-2, with D possibly being TRBD2 (6 bases). The CDR3 is 17 residues long. Per germline, CDR1 SGHVS and CDR2 FQNEAQ. V was trimmed by 7 bases and J by 0 bases, leaving 18 bases between them. Here the CDR3 DNA reads TGTGCCAGCACCCCGGGGAGGAGGACCACGAACACCGGGGAGCTGTTTTTT. It is translated as CASTPGRRTTNTGELFF.

Turning to this clone: Other DNA sequences in the sample encode the same CDR3. The chain has TRBV5-4 and TRBJ2-1, with D hard to call. The germline V and J ends were trimmed by 2 bases and 0 bases, with 9 bases remaining between them. Germline V gene lookup returns CDR1 SGHNT and CDR2 YYREEE (reference sequence). CDR3 length equals 15 residues. The CDR3 nucleotides are TGTGCCAGCAGCTTAGGACGAAACTCCTACAATGAGCAGTTCTTC. Its translation is CASSLGRNSYNEQFF.